Each of the 8 T cell receptor beta chains below was sequenced from the same sample in a study of blood T cell repertoires in COVID-19. TCRdb keeps only in-frame clones here, not all; method: immunoSEQ multiplex PCR. The profile shows around 250,000 clones, about 91% of them singletons. The material sequenced was PBMCs or T cells enriched from blood (not recorded which). The receptors were sampled from a human donor in a cohort exposed to, infected with or recovered from COVID-19 (not recorded which). The donor label of this sample is uncertain.

V is TRBV25-1 and J is TRBJ1-2; 12 positions match TRBD1. The V gene's germline CDR1 is MGHDK and CDR2 SYGVNS. V gave up 3 bases and J gave up 8 bases; unmatched junction bases: 7. The CDR3 length is 15 residues. The CDR3: CASSDSGQGAEGYTF. In DNA, the CDR3 is TGTGCCAGCAGTGATTCGGGACAGGGGGCGGAAGGCTACACCTTC.

The genes are TRBV19 and TRBJ1-2, with D possibly being TRBD1 (6 bases). Germline V lookup: CDR1 LNHDA, CDR2 SQIVND (reference sequence). This CDR3 spans 16 amino acids. V lost 5 bases and J 4 bases, leaving 20 bases between the germline ends. The DNA of the CDR3 is TGTGCCAGTAGTCACAACCTACAGGGCCCATCCTATGGCTACACCTTC. Translated: CASSHNLQGPSYGYTF.

This sequence joins TRBV28 and TRBJ1-1; TRBD1 aligns across 8 bases. V trimming: 5 bases; J trimming: 1 base; junction bases outside the gene matches: 15. The CDR3 sequence is 18 residues long. CDR1 and CDR2 from the germline V gene are MDHEN and SYDVKM. CDR3 nucleotide sequence: TGTGCCAGCAGTCCGTCGGACAGGGTAGAATTTTGGAACACTGAAGCTTTCTTT. Its translation: CASSPSDRVEFWNTEAFF.

This chain uses TRBV3-1 (or the pseudogene TRBV3-2) with TRBJ2-3; TRBD1 agrees at 8 bases. The germline V gene has CDR1 LGHDT and CDR2 YNNKEL (reference sequence). The junction had 18 bases not matched to a gene; V was cut back by 3 bases and J by 4 bases. This CDR3 contains 19 residues. CDR3: CASSHVKDRDVGLSDTQYF. CDR3 DNA: TGTGCCAGCAGCCATGTTAAGGACAGGGATGTTGGTTTGTCAGATACGCAGTATTTT.

This clone was recorded once. The chain couples TRBV20-1 to TRBJ1-2; 11 bases align to TRBD1. V was clipped by 3 bases and J by 4 bases; unmatched bases: 7. CDR1 is DFQATT and CDR2 is SNEGSKA in the germline V gene (reference sequence). The CDR3 sequence is 15 residues long. DNA for the CDR3: TGCAGTGCTAGTTTCCTGGGACAGGGGGGCTATGGCTACACCTTC. Encoded protein: CSASFLGQGGYGYTF.

V gene TRBV12-3 or TRBV12-4 combines with J gene TRBJ1-1; D is ambiguous. With 3 bases removed from V and 1 base from J, the gap between germline ends came to 6 bases. There are 13 residues in the CDR3. The DNA for the CDR3 is TGTGCCAGCAGTTTTTATAAGAACACTGAAGCTTTCTTT. Translation: CASSFYKNTEAFF.

The chain has TRBV6-5 and TRBJ2-1; D gene unclear. Germline values: CDR1 MNHEY, CDR2 SVGAGI. CDR3 length: 15 residues. The ends were cut back, 4 bases at V and 0 bases at J, with 10 bases in the middle. The CDR3 is CASSLDKSSYNEQFF. The CDR3 bases are TGTGCCAGCAGTTTAGACAAGAGCTCCTACAATGAGCAGTTCTTC.

The chain uses TRBV7-6 and TRBJ2-2, with 11 nucleotides matching TRBD2. The CDR3 is 15 residues long. The V and J ends lost 5 bases and 6 bases, in that order; junction bases with no gene match: 5. Per germline, CDR1 SGHVS and CDR2 FNYEAQ. DNA of the CDR3: TGTGCCAGCAGCCCCTGGACTAGCGGGTCCGGGGAGCTGTTTTTT. Its protein is CASSPWTSGSGELFF.